The next 26 T cell receptor beta chains were all read from a single sample in a study of blood T cell repertoires in COVID-19. Measured with immunoSEQ multiplex PCR; TCRdb has only the in-frame clones, and not every one. The sample lists about 72,000 clones, roughly 87% occurring once. Sequenced sample: peripheral blood. Source of these receptors: a human donor in a cohort sampled during active COVID-19.

This chain joins TRBV12-3 or TRBV12-4 and TRBJ2-7; 7 bases map to TRBD1. The CDR3 is 13 residues long. J lost 5 bases, V lost 6 bases, and 7 bases had no gene match. The CDR3 here is CASSPTGSHEQYF. DNA for the CDR3: TGTGCCAGCAGCCCGACAGGGTCCCACGAGCAGTACTTC.

The rearrangement links TRBV7-3 to TRBJ2-1, with 9 bases that match TRBD1. The V gene end was trimmed by 0 bases and the J gene end by 5 bases; junction bases not matched to a gene: 5. CDR1 is SGHTA, CDR2 FQGTGA, per germline. The CDR3 has 16 amino acids. The CDR3 here is CASSLTSTGGNNEQFF. As DNA, the CDR3 is TGTGCCAGCAGCTTAACATCGACAGGGGGGAACAATGAGCAGTTCTTC.

This rearrangement joins TRBV2 to TRBJ2-7; 7 bases agree with TRBD2. Trimming removed 8 bases from V and 2 bases from J; junction bases left unmatched: 12. The CDR3 length is 15 residues. The germline gives CDR1 SNHLY, CDR2 FYNNEI. The CDR3 sequence is CASGGDGTAPYEQYF. The CDR3 DNA reads as TGTGCCAGCGGGGGGGACGGGACGGCCCCCTACGAGCAGTACTTC.

The rearrangement joins TRBV2 to TRBJ1-5, with TRBD1 as a possible D gene (6 bases). The germline V gene encodes CDR1 SNHLY and CDR2 FYNNEI. The CDR3 has 12 residues. V lost 9 bases to trimming and J lost 6 bases, with 12 bases between them. The CDR3 loop reads CARGAAGQPQHF. CDR3 nucleotides: TGTGCCAGGGGGGCAGCCGGTCAGCCCCAGCATTTT.

The rearrangement uses TRBV11-2 and TRBJ1-1; 8 bases are shared with TRBD1. J gave up 0 bases and V 5 bases, and 5 bases lay outside the gene matches. Germline CDR1 reads SGHAT; CDR2 reads FQNNGV. The CDR3 is 15 residues long. The DNA for the CDR3 is TGTGCCAGCAGCCCTATGGACAGGGTGAACACTGAAGCTTTCTTT. This sequence encodes CASSPMDRVNTEAFF.

This chain uses TRBV5-4 with TRBJ2-7; a weak D match, TRBD1 (6 bases). Germline loops: CDR1 SGHNT, CDR2 YYREEE (reference sequence). This CDR3 is 15 amino acids long. Trimming shortened V by 3 bases and J by 4 bases, and 17 bases separated the two germline ends. CDR3 sequence (DNA): TGTGCCAGCAGCTCAGGGGACCCGGACAAGTACGAGCAGTACTTC. Its translation: CASSSGDPDKYEQYF.

This rearrangement joins TRBV4-3 to TRBJ2-3, with 11 bases fitting TRBD2. The J segment lost 3 bases and the V segment lost 2 bases, leaving 13 bases of the junction unmatched. The CDR3 runs to 19 residues. Germline values: CDR1 LGHNA, CDR2 YSLEER. The CDR3 sequence is CASSQLYSGGAGLTDTQYF. CDR3 sequence (DNA): TGCGCCAGCAGCCAACTATATAGCGGGGGGGCCGGGTTGACAGATACGCAGTATTTT.

The gene calls are TRBV5-1 and TRBJ1-1; D is undetermined. The V gene's germline CDR1 is SGHRS and CDR2 YFSETQ. This CDR3 spans 15 amino acids. Trimming removed 0 bases at V and 0 bases at J, with 9 bases between. The CDR3, as DNA: TGCGCCAGCAGCTTGGCCGCAGTAATGAACACTGAAGCTTTCTTT. Residues: CASSLAAVMNTEAFF.

The chain has TRBV6-4 and TRBJ2-6, with D possibly being TRBD2 (5 bases). Germline V gene data show CDR1 as MRHNA and CDR2 as SNTAGT. With 9 bases removed from V and 4 bases from J, the gap between germline ends came to 13 bases. The length of the CDR3 is 14 residues. Here the CDR3 reads CASSREAGANVLTF. The CDR3 DNA follows: TGTGCCAGTTCGAGGGAAGCAGGGGCCAACGTCCTGACTTTC.

The chain carries TRBV3-1 (or the pseudogene TRBV3-2) and TRBJ1-2; no clear D. Per germline, CDR1 LGHDT and CDR2 YNNKEL (reference sequence). The CDR3 loop spans 15 amino acids. Trimming removed 7 bases from V and 5 bases from J, with 20 bases in between. For the CDR3, the DNA is TGTGCCAGCAACTACGGTATCTCGGCTATGTATGGCTACACCTTC. The encoded protein is CASNYGISAMYGYTF.

This chain links TRBV6-2 or TRBV6-3 with TRBJ1-5, with D possibly matching TRBD1 (5 bases). V was trimmed by 0 bases and J by 3 bases, leaving 12 bases between them. The CDR3 is made up of 16 amino acids. Germline values: CDR1 MNHEY, CDR2 SVGEGT. CDR3 DNA sequence: TGTGCCAGCAGTTACTCGGGAACAGGCCCCAATCAGCCCCAGCATTTT. It codes for CASSYSGTGPNQPQHF.

The chain joins TRBV5-4 to TRBJ1-1; 7 positions match TRBD1. The length of the CDR3 is 14 residues. Germline values: CDR1 SGHNT, CDR2 YYREEE (reference sequence). V trimming: 2 bases; J trimming: 3 bases; junction bases outside the gene matches: 4. CDR3 in amino acids: CASSFDRAYTEAFF. The CDR3 coding sequence is TGTGCCAGCAGCTTCGACAGGGCCTACACTGAAGCTTTCTTT.

The rearrangement links TRBV19 to TRBJ1-4; 7 nucleotides match TRBD1. CDR3 length: 16 amino acids. The V segment lost 7 bases and the J segment 5 bases; nucleotides outside the gene matches: 13. CDR1 is LNHDA and CDR2 is SQIVND in the germline V gene (reference sequence). CDR3 residues: CASTLTRQGVNEKLFF. The CDR3 DNA follows: TGTGCCAGTACCTTGACAAGACAGGGTGTGAATGAAAAACTGTTTTTT.

A word on this clone: Different DNA sequences within this sample yield the same CDR3. The chain employs TRBV29-1 and TRBJ1-2; D remains ambiguous. The germline CDR1 and CDR2 sequences are SQVTM and ANQGSEA. This CDR3 is 11 amino acids long. Trimming left V 7 bases short and J 4 bases short, with 10 bases between. CDR3 bases: TGCAGCGGGAGCGGGGTCTATGGCTACACCTTC. Translation gives CSGSGVYGYTF.

This chain connects TRBV11-2 to TRBJ1-6, with 8 bases identical to TRBD1. This CDR3 comprises 15 residues. The J segment lost 7 bases and the V segment lost 2 bases, leaving 4 bases of the junction unmatched. Germline V gene lookup returns CDR1 SGHAT and CDR2 FQNNGV. The CDR3 is CASSLSRDRNSPLHF. CDR3 DNA: TGTGCCAGCAGCTTATCCCGGGACAGGAATTCACCCCTCCACTTT.

This clone was seen just once. The rearrangement joins TRBV5-6 to TRBJ1-6, with TRBD1 matching over 7 bases. With V trimmed by 0 bases and J by 8 bases, 8 bases remained unmatched. CDR1 is SGHDT, CDR2 YYEEEE, per germline. This CDR3 is 16 amino acids long. This chain's CDR3 is CASSLATGMVHSPLHF. The DNA for the CDR3 is TGTGCCAGCAGCTTGGCGACAGGGATGGTTCATTCACCCCTCCACTTT.

This chain links TRBV24-1 with TRBJ1-5; tentatively, D is TRBD1 (6 bases). Trimming left V 0 bases short and J 5 bases short, with 10 bases between. The CDR3 totals 15 residues. Germline V gene data show CDR1 as KGHDR and CDR2 as SFDVKD. This CDR3 reads CATSDLKGGDQPQHF. The DNA of the CDR3 is TGTGCCACCAGTGATTTGAAAGGGGGAGATCAGCCCCAGCATTTT.

The chain is built from TRBV23-1 and TRBJ1-2; the D gene is possibly TRBD1 (5 bases). TRBV23-1 is an ORF for which the function is uncertain. Trimming took off 0 bases at V and 6 bases at J, with 17 bases between the two ends. The CDR3 totals 16 residues. This CDR3 is CASSQSERSRADGYTF. The CDR3 DNA follows: TGCGCCAGCAGTCAATCTGAGAGGAGCAGGGCCGATGGCTACACCTTC.

For this clone: Within the sample, other DNA sequences also encode this same CDR3. The rearrangement joins TRBV10-3 to TRBJ2-7; D is perhaps TRBD1 (6 bases). This CDR3 is built from 12 residues. Germline V CDR1 and CDR2: ENHRY, SYGVKD. The V end was cut by 6 bases, the J end by 5 bases, with 11 bases between. In DNA, the CDR3 is TGTGCCATCAGCCCCAGGGGCAACGAGCAGTACTTC. Protein sequence: CAISPRGNEQYF.

This clone was seen a few times. The genes are TRBV11-2 and TRBJ2-7, with D possibly being TRBD1 (7 bases). Trimming took off 4 bases at V and 2 bases at J, with 15 bases between the two ends. CDR3 size: 15 residues. From germline, CDR1 is SGHAT and CDR2 FQNNGV. CDR3 nucleotides: TGTGCCAGCAGCTCTATTCAGGGGGGTCCCTACGAGCAGTACTTC. Its protein product is CASSSIQGGPYEQYF.

The rearrangement joins TRBV5-1 to TRBJ1-4, with a tentative D call TRBD1 (6 bases). The length of the CDR3 is 14 residues. CDR1 SGHRS and CDR2 YFSETQ come from the germline V gene. Trimming removed 2 bases at V and 7 bases at J, with 12 bases between. The CDR3 nucleotides are TGCGCCAGCAGCTTAGGGACACTGGGTGAAAAACTGTTTTTT. It specifies CASSLGTLGEKLFF.

This chain connects TRBV5-6 to TRBJ1-5, with D hard to call. The length of the CDR3 is 16 residues. Germline V CDR1 and CDR2: SGHDT, YYEEEE. V dropped 2 bases and J dropped 1 base, with 13 bases sitting between them. CDR3 protein: CASSFTGRKSNQPQHF. The CDR3 coding sequence is TGTGCCAGCAGCTTTACGGGAAGAAAAAGCAATCAGCCCCAGCATTTT.

The V and J genes are TRBV6-5 and TRBJ1-1; a possible D gene is TRBD1 (5 bases). The ends were cut back, 0 bases at V and 0 bases at J, with 8 bases in the middle. Germline-derived CDR1 and CDR2 are MNHEY and SVGAGI. There are 15 residues in the CDR3. CDR3 amino acids: CASSYSGTLNTEAFF. CDR3 bases: TGTGCCAGCAGTTACTCTGGGACTCTGAACACTGAAGCTTTCTTT.

There are a few counts of this clone. The chain uses TRBV19 and TRBJ1-2; D gene uncertain. V shed 8 bases and J shed 3 bases, with 13 bases lying between them. This CDR3 region has 13 residues. CDR1 is LNHDA, CDR2 SQIVND, per germline (reference sequence). In nucleotides, the CDR3 is TGTGCCAGTCGGTTAAGTCAAGACTATGGCTACACCTTC. Amino acid sequence: CASRLSQDYGYTF.

This clone was seen a few times. The chain has TRBV9 and TRBJ1-2; D perhaps matches TRBD1 (5 bases). The CDR3 spans 14 residues. The V and J ends lost 4 bases and 4 bases respectively, with 14 bases between them. CDR1 is SGDLS, CDR2 YYNGEE, per germline. The chain's CDR3 is CASSPDPGGYGYTF. The CDR3 DNA follows: TGTGCCAGCAGCCCAGACCCCGGGGGCTATGGCTACACCTTC.

The V and J genes are TRBV5-5 and TRBJ2-7; 7 nucleotides match TRBD2. The germline CDR1 and CDR2 sequences are SGHKS and YYEKEE (reference sequence). The CDR3 has 14 residues. The V segment lost 9 bases and the J segment 0 bases; nucleotides outside the gene matches: 9. CDR3 residues: CATRSGPISYEQYF. The CDR3 coding sequence is TGTGCCACCCGTAGCGGGCCCATCTCCTACGAGCAGTACTTC. Based on the CDR3 plus reference TRBV5-5 and TRBJ2-7, the full variable domain is DAGVTQSPTHLIKTRGQQVTLRCSPISGHKSVSWYQQVLGQGPQFIFQYYEKEERGRGNFPDRFSARQFPNYSSELNVNALLLGDSALYLCATRSGPISYEQYFGPGTRLTVT.